This is a list of T cell receptor beta chains from one sample in a study of blood T cell repertoires in COVID-19. Some clones are missing from TCRdb's copy, which holds only in-frame ones; the method was immunoSEQ multiplex PCR. The table lists about 59,000 clones, more than 80% of them singletons. Source material: peripheral blood. These receptors all come from a man aged 60-69 years with COVID-19, enrolled during active disease. The CDR3 runs from the conserved cysteine through the conserved F or W. D genes are given only for firm matches. Only some rows state a clone size, as once, few, many or a class for expanded clones.

V	D	size	J	CDR3	DNA
TRBV6-4	-	-	TRBJ2-1	CASSDSPEAEQFF	TGTGCCAGCAGTGACTCTCCCGAAGCTGAGCAGTTCTTC
TRBV7-2	TRBD1	-	TRBJ2-3	CASSPGQGQSDTQYF	TGTGCCAGCAGCCCGGGACAGGGACAATCAGATACGCAGTATTTT
TRBV14	TRBD2	-	TRBJ2-1	CASSRSGGIYNEQFF	TGTGCCAGCAGCCGGAGCGGGGGTATTTACAATGAGCAGTTCTTC
TRBV11-2	-	-	TRBJ2-1	CASSLQLREQFF	TGTGCCAGCAGCTTACAACTACGTGAGCAGTTCTTC
TRBV7-8	-	-	TRBJ2-7	CASSLDSSYEQYF	TGTGCCAGCAGCTTAGATAGCTCCTACGAGCAGTACTTC
TRBV3-1/TRBV3-2	TRBD1	-	TRBJ1-6	CASSPQGARSPLHF	TGTGCCAGCAGCCCCCAGGGGGCGCGTTCACCCCTCCACTTT
TRBV5-6	-	-	TRBJ1-4	CASSLVGEDKLFF	TGTGCCAGCAGCTTGGTAGGGGAAGACAAACTGTTTTTT
TRBV5-1	TRBD1	-	TRBJ1-4	CASSPTGWDEKLFF	TGCGCCAGCAGCCCGACAGGGTGGGATGAAAAACTGTTTTTT
TRBV14	TRBD2	-	TRBJ2-7	CASTPEGRGVNEQYF	TGTGCCAGCACCCCAGAAGGGAGGGGTGTGAACGAGCAGTACTTC
TRBV6-5	-	-	TRBJ1-2	CASRGQFNYGYTF	TGTGCCAGCAGAGGACAGTTTAACTATGGCTACACCTTC
TRBV6-4	TRBD1	few	TRBJ1-1	CASSNTQGAAEAFF	TGTGCCAGCAGTAACACCCAGGGGGCGGCTGAAGCTTTCTTT
TRBV7-2	TRBD1	-	TRBJ1-5	CASSLRTGGPQPQHF	TGTGCCAGCAGCTTACGGACAGGGGGCCCTCAGCCCCAGCATTTT
TRBV27	TRBD2	-	TRBJ2-1	CASSLGTSGRGEQFF	TGTGCCAGCAGTTTAGGGACTAGCGGGAGAGGTGAGCAGTTCTTC
TRBV5-6	TRBD2	-	TRBJ2-1	CASSLPSGYNEQFF	TGTGCCAGCAGCTTGCCTAGCGGGTACAATGAGCAGTTCTTC
TRBV6-2/TRBV6-3	-	-	TRBJ2-7	CASSYGPPHEQYF	TGTGCCAGCAGTTACGGGCCCCCCCACGAGCAGTACTTC
TRBV7-3	TRBD2	-	TRBJ2-1	CASSRRRTSGGNEQFF	TGTGCCAGCAGCCGGCGACGGACTAGCGGGGGCAATGAGCAGTTCTTC
TRBV7-9	-	-	TRBJ2-2	CASERDTGELFF	TGTGCCAGCGAGAGGGACACCGGGGAGCTGTTTTTT
TRBV7-9	-	-	TRBJ1-6	CASSFGSNNSPLHF	TGTGCCAGCAGCTTTGGCAGTAACAATTCACCCCTCCACTTT
TRBV5-1	-	-	TRBJ2-7	CASSEDSLGEQYF	TGCGCCAGCAGCGAGGACAGTTTGGGGGAGCAGTACTTC
TRBV6-6	-	-	TRBJ2-7	CASSPAEGSYEQYF	TGTGCCAGCAGTCCCGCGGAGGGGAGCTACGAGCAGTACTTC
TRBV19	-	-	TRBJ2-1	CASLRGNEQFF	TGTGCCAGCCTCCGGGGCAATGAGCAGTTCTTC
TRBV12-3/TRBV12-4	TRBD2	few	TRBJ2-7	CASTGGLNEQYF	TGTGCCAGCACGGGGGGACTCAACGAGCAGTACTTC
TRBV3-1/TRBV3-2	TRBD1	-	TRBJ2-7	CASSSGTGVREQYF	TGTGCCAGCAGCAGCGGGACAGGGGTGAGGGAGCAGTACTTC
TRBV20-1	TRBD1	-	TRBJ1-1	CSASLRDRDTEAFF	TGCAGTGCTAGTCTTAGGGACAGGGACACTGAAGCTTTCTTT
TRBV19	TRBD1	-	TRBJ1-1	CASSTGQGSWTAFF	TGTGCCAGTAGTACCGGACAGGGGAGCTGGACGGCTTTCTTT
TRBV6-6	-	-	TRBJ1-2	CASSLHDSSYGYTF	TGTGCCAGCAGCCTGCACGACAGTTCCTATGGCTACACCTTC
TRBV5-1	TRBD1	many	TRBJ2-7	CASKQGTAYEQYF	TGCGCCAGCAAACAGGGGACGGCCTACGAGCAGTACTTC
TRBV7-2	-	-	TRBJ2-2	CASSQEGWNGELFF	TGTGCCAGCAGCCAGGAAGGTTGGAACGGGGAGCTGTTTTTT
TRBV18	TRBD2	medium-sized	TRBJ2-2	CASSPSGGSSTGELFF	TGTGCCAGCTCACCCTCGGGAGGGTCCAGCACCGGGGAGCTGTTTTTT
TRBV3-1/TRBV3-2	-	-	TRBJ2-3	CASSQVSSAEASTDTQYF	TGTGCCAGCAGCCAAGTCTCCTCCGCGGAAGCTAGCACAGATACGCAGTATTTT
TRBV5-1	-	-	TRBJ2-1	CASSPRAPSYNEQFF	TGCGCCAGCAGCCCTCGCGCGCCAAGTTACAATGAGCAGTTCTTC
TRBV18	-	once	TRBJ1-1	CASSPMGGDTEAFF	TGTGCCAGCTCACCGATGGGGGGGGACACTGAAGCTTTCTTT
TRBV7-6	-	-	TRBJ2-3	CATSVPSTLTDTQYF	TGTGCCACTTCTGTACCTAGCACTCTCACAGATACGCAGTATTTT
TRBV5-4	TRBD1	-	TRBJ2-5	CASSSRDRGETQYF	TGTGCCAGCAGCTCCCGGGACAGGGGGGAGACCCAGTACTTC
TRBV7-9	TRBD1	-	TRBJ1-6	CASSLEQGRDSPLHF	TGTGCCAGCAGCTTAGAACAGGGGAGAGATTCACCCCTCCACTTT
TRBV7-9	-	-	TRBJ1-2	CASSLSTASYSYGYTF	TGTGCCAGCAGCTTATCCACGGCGTCATACAGCTATGGCTACACCTTC
TRBV6-5	-	-	TRBJ2-7	CASSINRFTSYEQYF	TGTGCCAGCAGCATTAACAGGTTTACCTCCTACGAGCAGTACTTC
TRBV12-5	TRBD2	-	TRBJ2-5	CASGLVAGDGAQYF	TGTGCTAGTGGTTTGGTTGCGGGGGATGGGGCCCAGTACTTC